This T cell receptor beta chain derives from a study of response to subunit inactivated influenza vaccine. General study points: Authors suggested each seasonal influenza vaccination recruits few new T cells.

This clonotype appeared a few times. What it binds is not known. MiXCR was run by TCRdb on the RT-PCR reads, yielding one entry per CDR3 protein. Here the sample spans over 650,000 distinct CDR3 sequences, less than 20% being singletons. This sample comprised PBMCs from blood, obtained 5 days after vaccination. This receptor was obtained from a man aged 45-65 years who received an inactivated influenza vaccine.

CDR3 coding DNA: TGTGCCAGCAGCCAAGCCGGGGGGGACTCGGGCTACGAGCAGTACTTC. Translated: CASSQAGGDSGYEQYF. The genes are TRBV4-2 and TRBJ2-7; 8 bases align to TRBD2. Trimming at V came to 1 base and at J to 3 bases, leaving 8 bases not matched to a gene. The germline V gene encodes CDR1 LGHNA and CDR2 YNFKEQ. The CDR3 sequence is 16 residues long.